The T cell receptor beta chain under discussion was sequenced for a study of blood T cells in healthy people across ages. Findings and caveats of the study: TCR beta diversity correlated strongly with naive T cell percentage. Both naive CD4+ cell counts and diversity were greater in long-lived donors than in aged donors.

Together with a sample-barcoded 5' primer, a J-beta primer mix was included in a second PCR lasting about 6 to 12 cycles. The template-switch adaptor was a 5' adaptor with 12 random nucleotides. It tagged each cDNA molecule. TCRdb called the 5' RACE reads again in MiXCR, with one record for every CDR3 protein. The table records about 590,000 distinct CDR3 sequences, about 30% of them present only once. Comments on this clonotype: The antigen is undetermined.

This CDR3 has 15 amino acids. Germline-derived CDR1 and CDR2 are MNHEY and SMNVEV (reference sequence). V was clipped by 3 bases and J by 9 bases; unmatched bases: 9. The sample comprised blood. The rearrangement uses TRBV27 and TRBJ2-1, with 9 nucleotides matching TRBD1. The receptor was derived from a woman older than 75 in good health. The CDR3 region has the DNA TGTGCCAGCAGTTTGGGGACAGGGACCTCTACTGAGCAGTTCTTC. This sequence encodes CASSLGTGTSTEQFF.